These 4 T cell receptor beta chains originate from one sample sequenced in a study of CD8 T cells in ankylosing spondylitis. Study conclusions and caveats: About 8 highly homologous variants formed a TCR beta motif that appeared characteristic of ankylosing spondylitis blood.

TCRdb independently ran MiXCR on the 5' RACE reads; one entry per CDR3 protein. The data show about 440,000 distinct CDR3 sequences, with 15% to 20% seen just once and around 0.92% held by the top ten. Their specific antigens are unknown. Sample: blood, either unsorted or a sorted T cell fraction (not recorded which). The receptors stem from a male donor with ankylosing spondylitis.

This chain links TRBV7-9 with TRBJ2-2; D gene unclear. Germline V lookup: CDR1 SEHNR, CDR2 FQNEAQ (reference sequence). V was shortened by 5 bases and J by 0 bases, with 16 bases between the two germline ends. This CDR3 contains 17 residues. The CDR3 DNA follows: TGTGCCAGCAGCCCTAACACATTTGGAGCGAACACCGGGGAGCTGTTTTTT. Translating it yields CASSPNTFGANTGELFF.

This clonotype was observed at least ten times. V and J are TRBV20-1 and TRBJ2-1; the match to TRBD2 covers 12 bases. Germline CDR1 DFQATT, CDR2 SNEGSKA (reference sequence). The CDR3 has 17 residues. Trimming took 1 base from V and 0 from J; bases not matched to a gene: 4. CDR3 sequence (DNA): TGCAGTGCTAGAGCTAGCGGGAGGGTGAGCTCCTACAATGAGCAGTTCTTC. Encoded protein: CSARASGRVSSYNEQFF.

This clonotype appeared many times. CDR3 residues: CSAPDRSTYEQYF. CDR3 sequence (DNA): TGCAGTGCTCCGGACAGAAGTACCTACGAGCAGTACTTC. V and J are TRBV20-1 and TRBJ2-7; tentative D call: TRBD1 (6 bases). Looked up from germline, CDR1 is DFQATT and CDR2 is SNEGSKA (reference sequence). CDR3 length equals 13 residues. Trimming stripped 5 bases from V and 2 bases from J, with 13 bases between.

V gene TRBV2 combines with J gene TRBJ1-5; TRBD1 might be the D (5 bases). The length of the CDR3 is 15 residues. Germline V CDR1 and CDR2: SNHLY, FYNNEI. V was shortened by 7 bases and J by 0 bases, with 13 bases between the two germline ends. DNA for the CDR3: TGTGCCAGCAAGATCGACAGTTATAGCAATCAGCCCCAGCATTTT. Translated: CASKIDSYSNQPQHF.